The 30 T cell receptor beta chains below all came from one sample that was sequenced in a study of cytomegalovirus exposure and HLA in healthy donors. Repertoires were generated with immunoSEQ multiplex PCR, while TCRdb's copy carries only in-frame clones and drops some. The sample yields about 63,000 clones, roughly nine tenths seen once. The sample comprised PBMCs. The receptors here all came from a woman aged 18-29 years in good health and CMV-seronegative.

This chain uses TRBV6-5 with TRBJ2-7; a possible D gene is TRBD2 (6 bases). Between the trimmed V and J ends, which lost 5 bases and 2 bases, there was a span of 13 bases. This CDR3 is 14 amino acids long. Per germline, CDR1 MNHEY and CDR2 SVGAGI. Here the CDR3 DNA reads TGTGCCAGCAGTCAACGGAGGGCCCCCTACGAGCAGTACTTC. It translates to CASSQRRAPYEQYF.

The chain links TRBV6-1 to TRBJ2-3; 10 nucleotides match TRBD1. V was pared by 4 bases and J by 4 bases, with 2 bases of the junction left unmatched. The CDR3 runs 14 residues. The germline gives CDR1 MNHNS, CDR2 SASEGT. In DNA form, the CDR3 reads TGTGCCAGCAGTGGGGACAGGGGTCCAGATACGCAGTATTTT. The encoded protein is CASSGDRGPDTQYF.

V gene TRBV6-6 combines with J gene TRBJ1-4; tentative D call: TRBD1 (5 bases). This CDR3 has 15 amino acids. Germline V gene data show CDR1 as MNHNY and CDR2 as SVGAGI (reference sequence). The V end lost 5 bases, the J end lost 8 bases, and 18 bases lay between the germline ends. The DNA of the CDR3 is TGTGCCAGCAGTACCCAGGGAGGTTTGAACGAAAAACTGTTTTTT. This sequence encodes CASSTQGGLNEKLFF.

The sample holds a few counts of this clone. The chain uses TRBV9 and TRBJ2-7, with TRBD2 identical over 8 bases. Looked up from germline, CDR1 is SGDLS and CDR2 is YYNGEE. With V trimmed by 1 base and J by 4 bases, 4 bases remained unmatched. This CDR3 is 14 amino acids long. CDR3 sequence (DNA): TGTGCCAGCAGCGTAACATTAGCGGGGTACGAGCAGTACTTC. This translates into CASSVTLAGYEQYF.

The V gene is TRBV4-2, the J gene TRBJ2-1, with TRBD2 matching 8 bases. Germline V gene data show CDR1 as LGHNA and CDR2 as YNFKEQ. This CDR3 contains 17 residues. The junction had 8 bases not matched to a gene; V was cut back by 2 bases and J by 2 bases. Here the CDR3 reads CASSQSHSGAPYNEQFF. The DNA of the CDR3 is TGTGCCAGCAGCCAAAGCCATAGCGGGGCTCCCTACAATGAGCAGTTCTTC.

This sequence joins TRBV30 and TRBJ1-1; 8 nucleotides agree with TRBD1. The CDR3 spans 13 residues. V dropped 4 bases and J dropped 3; count of bases not matched to a gene: 4. Germline values: CDR1 GTSNPN, CDR2 SVGIG (reference sequence). CDR3 amino acids: CAWTLTGDTEAFF. The DNA of the CDR3 is TGTGCCTGGACGCTGACAGGGGACACTGAAGCTTTCTTT.

CDR3 amino acids: CAWSLGRGFGQPQHF. The CDR3 DNA sequence: TGTGCCTGGAGCTTAGGGCGGGGGTTTGGGCAGCCCCAGCATTTT. The V and J genes are TRBV30 and TRBJ1-5; D is perhaps TRBD1 (5 bases). The CDR3 has 15 residues. The V end lost 3 bases, the J end lost 7 bases, and 19 bases lay between the germline ends. The germline CDR1 and CDR2 sequences are GTSNPN and SVGIG (reference sequence).

A single count supports this clone. The gene calls are TRBV28 and TRBJ2-3, with 7 bases aligning to TRBD2. J gave up 6 bases and V 6 bases, and 9 bases lay outside the gene matches. Germline V gives CDR1 MDHEN, CDR2 SYDVKM. CDR3 length equals 14 residues. DNA of the CDR3: TGTGCCAGCAGGCCGTTTTGGGGGGGGGATACGCAGTATTTT. This sequence encodes CASRPFWGGDTQYF.

V and J are TRBV2 and TRBJ1-5; TRBD1 agrees at 9 bases. The CDR3 loop spans 15 amino acids. CDR1 is SNHLY and CDR2 is FYNNEI in the germline V gene. Unmatched junction bases numbered 4, after V lost 6 bases and J lost 1 base. For the CDR3, the DNA is TGTGCCAGCAGAACAGGGGGCGGGAGCAATCAGCCCCAGCATTTT. Its protein is CASRTGGGSNQPQHF.

The chain joins TRBV2 to TRBJ2-7, with a weak D call TRBD2 (6 bases). Looked up from germline, CDR1 is SNHLY and CDR2 is FYNNEI. The CDR3 is 13 residues long. Trimming pared 7 bases from V and 2 bases from J, leaving 12 bases between. For the CDR3, the DNA is TGTGCCAGCACGGCGGGGACCCCCTACGAGCAGTACTTC. Its protein product is CASTAGTPYEQYF.

This chain uses TRBV2 with TRBJ2-3; D possibly corresponds to TRBD2 (6 bases). V lost 5 bases and J lost 6, with 18 bases in between. Germline CDR1 is SNHLY and CDR2 is FYNNEI. This CDR3 spans 15 amino acids. CDR3 region: CASSSKEEGADTQYF. Here the CDR3 DNA reads TGTGCCAGCAGTAGCAAGGAGGAGGGTGCCGATACGCAGTATTTT.

The chain links TRBV5-6 to TRBJ2-3; 11 bases map to TRBD2. This CDR3 comprises 16 residues. CDR1 and CDR2 (germline): SGHDT, YYEEEE. The J segment lost 3 bases and the V segment lost 0 bases, leaving 3 bases of the junction unmatched. In DNA form, the CDR3 reads TGTGCCAGCAGCTTGGAGGCTAGCGGGGGGACAGATACGCAGTATTTT. This sequence encodes CASSLEASGGTDTQYF.

This sequence joins TRBV5-4 and TRBJ1-2, with 11 bases lining up with TRBD1. Looked up from germline, CDR1 is SGHNT and CDR2 is YYREEE (reference sequence). Trimming at V came to 4 bases and at J to 1 base, leaving 6 bases not matched to a gene. The CDR3 covers 16 residues. This CDR3 is CASSPRTGGVNYGYTF. As DNA, the CDR3 is TGTGCCAGCAGCCCGAGGACAGGGGGCGTTAACTATGGCTACACCTTC.

The chain carries TRBV2 and TRBJ2-1, with TRBD2 matching over 10 bases. V gave up 4 bases and J gave up 4 bases; unmatched junction bases: 7. CDR1 is SNHLY, CDR2 FYNNEI, per germline. CDR3 length: 16 residues. In DNA form, the CDR3 reads TGTGCCAGCAGTGGGGCTAGCGGGAGTCGGTACAATGAGCAGTTCTTC. Translation gives CASSGASGSRYNEQFF. Looking up the rest from reference TRBV2 and TRBJ2-1 gives the full variable domain: EPEVTQTPSHQVTQMGQEVILRCVPISNHLYFYWYRQILGQKVEFLVSFYNNEISEKSEIFDDQFSVERPDGSNFTLKIRSTKLEDSAMYFCASSGASGSRYNEQFFGPGTRLTVL.

This sequence joins TRBV4-2 and TRBJ2-7; TRBD2 agrees at 11 bases. Per germline, CDR1 LGHNA and CDR2 YNFKEQ. The V and J ends lost 1 base and 0 bases, in that order; junction bases with no gene match: 5. The CDR3 length is 17 residues. The CDR3 region has the DNA TGTGCCAGCAGCCAAGGCCTAGCGGGGGGCAACTCCTACGAGCAGTACTTC. Protein sequence: CASSQGLAGGNSYEQYF.

CDR3 protein: CASSDSIQRPGRRREQYF. The CDR3 coding sequence is TGTGCCAGCAGTGACTCGATACAGCGCCCGGGGAGGAGACGCGAGCAGTACTTC. V gene TRBV6-4 combines with J gene TRBJ2-5; weak D call: TRBD2 (6 bases). The DNA matches TRBJ2-7 better at its end, which makes the J call doubtful. This CDR3 has 18 residues. Germline V gene lookup returns CDR1 MRHNA and CDR2 SNTAGT.

This chain links TRBV19 with TRBJ2-5; possible D gene TRBD2, 5 bases. The CDR3 is 13 residues long. V shed 5 bases and J shed 0 bases, with 7 bases lying between them. Germline V gene lookup returns CDR1 LNHDA and CDR2 SQIVND (reference sequence). CDR3 nucleotides: TGTGCCAGTAGTTGGAGGAACCAAGAGACCCAGTACTTC. This encodes CASSWRNQETQYF.

The DNA of the CDR3 is TGTGCCAGCAGATCAACGGCGGGGAATAATGAGCAGTTCTTC. This sequence encodes CASRSTAGNNEQFF. This chain joins TRBV7-8 and TRBJ2-1; TRBD2 is a possible D gene (6 bases). Germline values: CDR1 SGHVS, CDR2 FQNEAQ. This CDR3 is built from 14 residues. V lost 6 bases, J lost 7 bases, and 16 bases lay in between.

The chain recombines TRBV4-1 with TRBJ2-7; 7 bases agree with TRBD1. The trim removed 1 base at V and 4 bases at J, leaving 4 bases unmatched. The germline V gene encodes CDR1 MGHRA and CDR2 YSYEKL. The CDR3 loop spans 14 amino acids. The CDR3 is CASSQGDRDYEQYF. CDR3 coding DNA: TGCGCCAGCAGCCAAGGAGACAGGGATTACGAGCAGTACTTC.

The rearrangement links TRBV28 to TRBJ2-2; D gene unclear. CDR1 is MDHEN and CDR2 is SYDVKM in the germline V gene. This CDR3 comprises 14 residues. The V end lost 5 bases, the J end lost 4 bases, and 11 bases lay between the germline ends. The DNA for the CDR3 is TGTGCCAGCAGTGTACACCTTGGCACCGGGGAGCTGTTTTTT. This gives the protein CASSVHLGTGELFF.

J is TRBJ2-7 and V is TRBV6-5; 10 bases map to TRBD1. CDR3 size: 15 residues. CDR1 is MNHEY and CDR2 is SVGAGI in the germline V gene. V gave up 5 bases and J gave up 2 bases; unmatched junction bases: 6. CDR3 in DNA: TGTGCCAGCAGTAGCAGACAGGGGGCGACCTACGAGCAGTACTTC. It codes for CASSSRQGATYEQYF.

This rearrangement joins TRBV14 to TRBJ1-1, with 9 bases that match TRBD1. Per the germline V gene, CDR1 is SGHDN and CDR2 is FVKESK. The length of the CDR3 is 14 residues. V lost 4 bases and J lost 5; bases outside the gene matches: 5. CDR3: CASSRNRGRTEAFF. CDR3 nucleotide sequence: TGTGCCAGCAGCCGGAACAGGGGGCGGACTGAAGCTTTCTTT.

This chain joins TRBV28 and TRBJ2-7; D gene ambiguous. Between the trimmed V and J ends, which lost 2 bases and 3 bases, there was a span of 8 bases. The CDR3 extends over 13 amino acids. The germline V gene encodes CDR1 MDHEN and CDR2 SYDVKM. In DNA, the CDR3 is TGTGCCAGCAGTTTAGAGGTCCTCTACGAGCAGTACTTC. This encodes CASSLEVLYEQYF.

The chain couples TRBV27 to TRBJ1-4, with D unclear. The CDR3 covers 14 residues. From germline, CDR1 is MNHEY and CDR2 SMNVEV (reference sequence). V lost 6 bases to trimming and J lost 4 bases, with 12 bases between them. CDR3 nucleotides: TGTGCCAGCAGCGAGACGGGATATAATGAAAAACTGTTTTTT. This codes for CASSETGYNEKLFF.

V is TRBV14 and J is TRBJ1-3; D remains unclear. Germline CDR1 SGHDN, CDR2 FVKESK. The V and J ends lost 0 bases and 9 bases respectively, with 9 bases between them. This CDR3 comprises 13 residues. DNA of the CDR3: TGTGCCAGCAGCCAAGAACCCGGCGGCACCATATATTTT. Translation gives CASSQEPGGTIYF.

In its sample, this clone was seen once. V is TRBV5-1 and J is TRBJ1-6, with TRBD1 identical over 8 bases. V gave up 4 bases and J gave up 8 bases; unmatched junction bases: 8. Per germline, CDR1 SGHRS and CDR2 YFSETQ. The CDR3 consists of 15 residues. The CDR3 DNA sequence: TGCGCCAGCAGCCAGGAACCAGGGGGCGATTCACCCCTCCACTTT. It codes for CASSQEPGGDSPLHF.

CDR3 sequence reads: CASSLGLGVQYF. The CDR3 nucleotides are TGTGCCAGCAGTTTGGGACTGGGGGTGCAGTACTTC. The rearrangement joins TRBV28 to TRBJ2-7; possibly TRBD2 for D (6 bases). Trimming shortened V by 3 bases and J by 9 bases, and 12 bases separated the two germline ends. CDR1 MDHEN and CDR2 SYDVKM come from the germline V gene. This CDR3 comprises 12 residues.

Only one count was recorded for this clone. The V call is TRBV13, the J call TRBJ1-1, with D tentatively TRBD1 (5 bases). The CDR3 sequence is 14 residues long. Germline V gene sequence: CDR1 PRHDT, CDR2 FYEKMQ (reference sequence). V lost 0 bases and J 11 bases, leaving 16 bases between the germline ends. The CDR3 nucleotides are TGTGCCAGCAGCTTAGGTCCGTCCCAGGGTGAGGCTTTCTTT. Its translation is CASSLGPSQGEAFF.

The V gene is TRBV7-8, the J gene TRBJ2-5, with TRBD1 identical over 8 bases. With 4 bases clipped from V and 7 bases from J, the junction kept 5 bases outside the gene matches. The CDR3 runs to 13 residues. Germline V gene sequence: CDR1 SGHVS, CDR2 FQNEAQ. CDR3 bases: TGTGCCAGCAGCTCGGACAGGGCCTGGACCCAGTACTTC. Protein sequence: CASSSDRAWTQYF.

The genes are TRBV5-6 and TRBJ2-1; D may be TRBD1 (6 bases). The CDR3 consists of 14 residues. V gave up 5 bases and J gave up 5 bases, with 14 bases separating them. CDR1 is SGHDT, CDR2 YYEEEE, per germline. The CDR3 here is CASRRKGGHNEQFF. The CDR3 DNA reads as TGTGCCAGCAGGCGAAAAGGGGGTCACAATGAGCAGTTCTTC.